This T cell receptor (beta chain) was captured by sequencing in a study of blood T cell repertoires in COVID-19. Study in general: COVID-19 samples collected from the United States, Italy and Spain covered acute and convalescent phases. From T cells, B-cell-depleted T cells, or PBMCs came the material, which was cDNA or gDNA.

In the authors' methods: Estimation of nucleated cell counts was performed using reference gene primer amplification. TCRdb's copy holds only in-frame clones and misses some; the assay was immunoSEQ multiplex PCR. The V and J calls and clone size were taken over from that table, and D and trimming were inferred from the DNA. The table shows approximately 220,000 clones, with roughly 80% occurring only once. Germline CDR1 SGHNT, CDR2 YENEEA. V lost 4 bases to trimming and J lost 0 bases; unmatched junction nucleotides: 2. The length of the CDR3 is 15 residues. This receptor was obtained from an elderly woman with acute or convalescent COVID-19. V usage is TRBV11-3 and J usage is TRBJ2-2; 7 bases fit TRBD1. Sequenced sample: peripheral blood. As DNA, the CDR3 is TGTGCCAGCAGCTCCGGGACAGCGAACACCGGGGAGCTGTTTTTT. It translates to CASSSGTANTGELFF.